This TCR beta chain was recovered during a study of T cell changes during pregnancy in multiple sclerosis. Profiling relied on immunoSEQ multiplex PCR, and the TCRdb table lists in-frame clones only, not all of them. Among approximately 97,000 clones, approximately 90% were seen once, and the ten largest hold around 0.76%. V shed 4 bases, J shed 5 bases, and the junction held 1 base outside the gene matches. Germline values: CDR1 ENHRY, CDR2 SYGVKD. The CDR3 contains 13 residues. The specimen comprised peripheral blood, sampled in the second trimester of pregnancy. The clonotype was recovered from a female donor in good health, enrolled as a control in a pregnancy study. This chain uses TRBV10-3 with TRBJ1-2, with 10 bases matching TRBD1. The CDR3 bases are TGTGCCATCAGTGCGGGACAGGGGTATGGCTACACCTTC. Its protein product is CAISAGQGYGYTF.